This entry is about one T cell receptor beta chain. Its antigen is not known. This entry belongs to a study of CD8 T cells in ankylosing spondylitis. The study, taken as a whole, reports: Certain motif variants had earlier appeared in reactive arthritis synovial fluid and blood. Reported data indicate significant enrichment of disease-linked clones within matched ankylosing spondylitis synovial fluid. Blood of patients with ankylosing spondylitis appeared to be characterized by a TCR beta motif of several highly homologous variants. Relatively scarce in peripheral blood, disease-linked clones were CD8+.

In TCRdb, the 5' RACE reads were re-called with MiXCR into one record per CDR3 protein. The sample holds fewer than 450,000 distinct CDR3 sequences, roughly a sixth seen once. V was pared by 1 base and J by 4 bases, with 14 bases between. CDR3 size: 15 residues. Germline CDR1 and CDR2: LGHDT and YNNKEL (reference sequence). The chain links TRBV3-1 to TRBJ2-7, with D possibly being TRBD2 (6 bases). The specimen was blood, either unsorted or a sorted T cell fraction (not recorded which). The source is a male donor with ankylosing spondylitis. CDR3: CASSQVSGGPYEQYF. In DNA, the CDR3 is TGTGCCAGCAGCCAAGTATCCGGGGGACCATACGAGCAGTACTTC.